This T cell receptor beta chain was obtained from a study of CD8 T cells in ankylosing spondylitis. Study-level points and caveats: What seemed typical of ankylosing spondylitis blood was a TCR beta motif built from fewer than ten highly homologous variants.

TCRdb ran MiXCR on the 5' RACE reads and lists one entry per CDR3 protein. The profile shows 200,000 to 250,000 distinct CDR3 sequences, about 17% of them singletons. Germline lookup yields CDR1 SQVTM and CDR2 ANQGSEA. CDR3 size: 17 residues. The V and J ends lost 3 bases and 4 bases respectively, with 24 bases between them. Of note for this clonotype: Its antigen is still unknown.

The source material was blood, either unsorted or a sorted T cell fraction (not recorded which). The V and J genes are TRBV29-1 and TRBJ1-2, with a possible D match to TRBD1 (5 bases). The sequence derives from a male donor with ankylosing spondylitis. CDR3: CSVEEEEARQGAYGYTF. CDR3 bases: TGCAGCGTTGAGGAAGAGGAGGCTAGGCAGGGCGCCTATGGCTACACCTTC. Drawing the rest from reference TRBV29-1 and TRBJ1-2, the complete variable domain is SAVISQKPSRDICQRGTSLTIQCQVDSQVTMMFWYRQQPGQSLTLIATANQGSEATYESGFVIDKFPISRPNLTFSTLTVSNMSPEDSSIYLCSVEEEEARQGAYGYTFGSGTRLTVV.